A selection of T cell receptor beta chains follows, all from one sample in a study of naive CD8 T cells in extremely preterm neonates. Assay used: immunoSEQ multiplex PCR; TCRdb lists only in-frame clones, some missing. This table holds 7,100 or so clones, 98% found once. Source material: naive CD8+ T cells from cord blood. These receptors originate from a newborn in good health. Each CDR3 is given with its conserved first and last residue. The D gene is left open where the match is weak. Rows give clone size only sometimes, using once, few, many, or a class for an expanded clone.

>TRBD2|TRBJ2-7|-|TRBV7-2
TGTGCCAGCAGCTTAGGAAGCGGGGGCTACGAGCAGTACTTC
CASSLGSGGYEQYF
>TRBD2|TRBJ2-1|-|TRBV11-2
TGTGCCAGCAGCTCGGGACTAGCGGGGGATGAGCAGTTCTTC
CASSSGLAGDEQFF
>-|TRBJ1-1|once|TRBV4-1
TGCGCCAGCAGCCAAGATAGAGGCAAACTGAACACTGAAGCTTTCTTT
CASSQDRGKLNTEAFF
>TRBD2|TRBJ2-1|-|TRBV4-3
TGCGCCAGCAGCCAATATGGACTAGCGGGGGGGGCGAATGAGCAGTTCTTC
CASSQYGLAGGANEQFF
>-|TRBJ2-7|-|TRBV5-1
TGCGCCAGCAGCTTGGCCTATCAGGGTTACGAGCAGTACTTC
CASSLAYQGYEQYF
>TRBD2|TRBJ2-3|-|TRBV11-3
TGTGCCAGCAGCTTTAGCGGGAGCTGGACTAGCGGGCCCTTCACAGATACGCAGTATTTT
CASSFSGSWTSGPFTDTQYF
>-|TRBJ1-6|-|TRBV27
TGTGCCAGCAGTTTCCAGGGGCGCGGGGGTAATTCACCCCTCCACTTT
CASSFQGRGGNSPLHF
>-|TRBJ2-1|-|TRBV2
TGTGCCAGCAGTCCAGACCCAGGGCGGAGCAATGAGCAGTTCTTC
CASSPDPGRSNEQFF
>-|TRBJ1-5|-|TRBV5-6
TGTGCCAGCAGCTTGGGCGGAGCTCGCCAGCCCCAGCATTTT
CASSLGGARQPQHF
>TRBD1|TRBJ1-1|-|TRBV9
TGTGCCAGCAGCTGGGGACAGGGGGGGAACACTGAAGCTTTCTTT
CASSWGQGGNTEAFF
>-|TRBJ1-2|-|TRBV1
TGCACCAGCAGCCACCGGCCAGGGTGCCCCTTC
CTSSHRPGCPF
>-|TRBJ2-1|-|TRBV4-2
TGTGCCAGCAGCCAAGATTTCAGCTCCTACAATGAGCAGTTCTTC
CASSQDFSSYNEQFF
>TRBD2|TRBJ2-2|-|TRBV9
TGTGCCTCTAGCGGCAACACCGGGGAGCTGTTTTTT
CASSGNTGELFF
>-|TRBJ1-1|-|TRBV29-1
TGCAGCGTTGATCGGCAGGGGTTTATTGAAGCTTTCTTT
CSVDRQGFIEAFF
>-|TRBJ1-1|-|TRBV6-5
TGTGCCAGCAGTTTGGAGGGATGGAACACTGAAGCTTTCTTT
CASSLEGWNTEAFF
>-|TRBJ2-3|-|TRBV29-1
TGCAGCGTTGAAGATCTTGGGGGGGCCGATACGCAGTATTTT
CSVEDLGGADTQYF
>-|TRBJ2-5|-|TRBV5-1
TGCGCCAGCAGCTTGGACAGGGTGGGGTGGGAGACCCAGTACTTC
CASSLDRVGWETQYF
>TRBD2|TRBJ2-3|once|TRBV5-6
TGTGCCAGCAGCTTTGTTGGGGGGGGTTCAGATACGCAGTATTTT
CASSFVGGGSDTQYF
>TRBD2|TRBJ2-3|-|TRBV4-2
TGTGCCAGCAGCCAAGATCTAGCGGGGACGAGCACAGATACGCAGTATTTT
CASSQDLAGTSTDTQYF
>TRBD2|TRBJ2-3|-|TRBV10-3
TGTGCCATCGGGACTAGCGACACAGATACGCAGTATTTT
CAIGTSDTDTQYF
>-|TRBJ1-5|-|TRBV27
TGTGCCAGCAGCGGGAAGAGCAATCAGCCCCAGCATTTT
CASSGKSNQPQHF
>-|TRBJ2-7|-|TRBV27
TGTGCCAGCAGTCCGACAGGCCGAACCTACGAGCAGTACTTC
CASSPTGRTYEQYF
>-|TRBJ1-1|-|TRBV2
TGTGCCAGAGGGGGGGGGACTGAAGCTTTCTTT
CARGGGTEAFF
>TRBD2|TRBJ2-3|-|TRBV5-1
TGCGCCAGCAGACGGGACTACTTAAGCACAGATACGCAGTATTTT
CASRRDYLSTDTQYF